This T cell receptor (beta chain) was captured by sequencing in a study of blood T cell repertoires in COVID-19. The CDR3 sequence is 12 residues long. Germline V gene sequence: CDR1 MNHEY, CDR2 SVGAGI. J gave up 7 bases and V 6 bases, and 3 bases lay outside the gene matches. Methods used by the authors: Scientists estimated how many nucleated cells there were by amplifying reference gene primers. Assay: immunoSEQ multiplex PCR; the TCRdb copy retains only in-frame clones and omits some. For V, J and clone size, that table is used; D and trimming come from the DNA. The repertoire holds 150,000 to 250,000 clones, with around four fifths as singletons. The study recruited people aged about 18 to 95 years across 24 US areas. Self-reported history from a screening survey and questionnaire set each donor's cohort. Two consecutive negative NP/OP PCR tests, clearance, or resolved symptoms defined Cohort 3 recovery.

The rearrangement joins TRBV6-5 to TRBJ1-2, with TRBD1 matching over 9 bases. The specimen was PBMCs or T cells enriched from blood (not recorded which). The receptor's source is a man aged 40-50 years who had recovered from COVID-19. CDR3 DNA sequence: TGTGCCAGCAGATCGGACAGGGGTGGCTACACCTTC. Its protein product is CASRSDRGGYTF.